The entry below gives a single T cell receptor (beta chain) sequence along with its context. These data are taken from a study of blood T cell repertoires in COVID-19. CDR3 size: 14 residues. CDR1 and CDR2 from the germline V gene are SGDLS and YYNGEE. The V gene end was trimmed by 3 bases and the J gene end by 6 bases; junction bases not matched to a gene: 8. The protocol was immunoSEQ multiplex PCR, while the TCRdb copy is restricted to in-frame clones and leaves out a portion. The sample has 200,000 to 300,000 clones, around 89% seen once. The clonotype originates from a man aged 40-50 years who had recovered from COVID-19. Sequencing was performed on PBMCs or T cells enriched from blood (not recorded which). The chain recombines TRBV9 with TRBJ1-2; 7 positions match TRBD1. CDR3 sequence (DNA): TGTGCCAGCAGCGCTGACAGGGTTAAGGATGGCTACACCTTC. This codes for CASSADRVKDGYTF.